The rows below give T cell receptor beta chains drawn from one sample of a study of blood T cell repertoires in COVID-19. Produced via immunoSEQ multiplex PCR; TCRdb's table is partial and in-frame only. In the table there are approximately 170,000 clones, roughly 86% of which are singletons. Sequenced sample: peripheral blood. These receptors all stem from an elderly woman with COVID-19, enrolled during active disease. CDR3s leave out the opening cysteine and the closing phenylalanine or tryptophan. D genes are given only for firm matches.

D | J | V | CDR3
TRBD1 | TRBJ1-6 | TRBV19 | ASTSMHTDRGDSPLH
TRBD2 | TRBJ2-7 | TRBV28 | ASRGLEYEQY
NA | TRBJ2-7 | TRBV12-3/TRBV12-4 | ASSRQDSYEQY
NA | TRBJ2-2 | TRBV28 | ASSFPGWGDTGELF
TRBD2 | TRBJ2-2 | TRBV19 | ASSSLGLAGVTNTGELF
NA | TRBJ2-3 | TRBV2 | ASVRTQSTDTQY
NA | TRBJ1-4 | TRBV5-4 | ASSLDQDGKLF
NA | TRBJ2-7 | TRBV6-1 | ASSFSTGTSEQY
NA | TRBJ2-2 | TRBV9 | ASSVLVNTGELF
TRBD2 | TRBJ2-7 | TRBV9 | ASSFSTGTSGGISYEQY
TRBD1 | TRBJ1-1 | TRBV6-6 | ASSMGQRNTEAF